This entry concerns a single T cell receptor (beta chain). The data are from a study of T cell responses to AZD1222 COVID-19 vaccine. This CDR3 spans 13 amino acids. V lost 4 bases to trimming and J lost 3 bases, with 10 bases between them. Per the germline V gene, CDR1 is ENHRY and CDR2 is SYGVKD. Using immunoSEQ multiplex PCR, the repertoire was profiled, and TCRdb retains in-frame clones only, with some absent. In the table there are roughly 200,000 clones, around 92% of which are singletons. The source is an adult in good health. The chain links TRBV10-3 to TRBJ2-7, with TRBD2 as a possible D gene (5 bases). The sample here was peripheral blood, taken on day 0 of AZD1222 vaccination. As DNA, the CDR3 is TGTGCCATCAGTGGAGGGCCCCTCTACGAGCAGTACTTC. Translating gives CAISGGPLYEQYF.